The 9 T cell receptor beta chains given below trace back to one sample, sequenced in a study of blood T cell dynamics during melanoma immunotherapy. Using immunoSEQ multiplex PCR, the repertoire was profiled, and TCRdb retains in-frame clones only, with some absent. The sample yields about 1,900 clones, 94% seen once. The time point was: week 3, after first cycle of checkpoint inhibitor. The source material was effector memory CD8+ T cells from blood, sampled from a patient treated with checkpoint blockade. These receptors came from a human donor with melanoma.

In DNA, the CDR3 is TGTGCCAGCAGTTTGGAAGGCATGAACACTGAAGCTTTCTTT. Its translation is CASSLEGMNTEAFF. The rearrangement links TRBV27 to TRBJ1-1; D remains unclear. Germline V gives CDR1 MNHEY, CDR2 SMNVEV (reference sequence). This CDR3 contains 14 residues. V was clipped by 3 bases and J by 0 bases, with 8 bases between them.

J is TRBJ2-7 and V is TRBV29-1; 14 bases map to TRBD2. There are 18 residues in the CDR3. The V and J ends lost 4 bases and 6 bases, in that order; junction bases with no gene match: 17. Germline loops: CDR1 SQVTM, CDR2 ANQGSEA. The CDR3 bases are TGCAGCGTTGGTACAGACGGACTAGCGGGAGGACCGTTCGGCGAGCAGTACTTC. Translated: CSVGTDGLAGGPFGEQYF.

The chain joins TRBV28 to TRBJ1-6, with TRBD1 as a possible D gene (5 bases). The germline V gene has CDR1 MDHEN and CDR2 SYDVKM. V dropped 6 bases and J dropped 7 bases, with 16 bases sitting between them. This CDR3 has 15 amino acids. CDR3 nucleotides: TGTGCCAGCAGGAAACTGGGGGAGGGGAATTCACCCCTCCACTTT. Translated, it gives CASRKLGEGNSPLHF.

This clone was observed a single time. The chain recombines TRBV5-1 with TRBJ2-7; 8 positions match TRBD1. The CDR3 contains 13 residues. The V gene's germline CDR1 is SGHRS and CDR2 YFSETQ. Trimming removed 4 bases from V and 6 bases from J; junction bases left unmatched: 6. The CDR3 coding sequence is TGCGCCAGCAGCCCAGACAGGGGAGGCGAGCAGTACTTC. Its translation: CASSPDRGGEQYF.

V is TRBV28 and J is TRBJ2-4, with no clear D. The CDR3 extends over 15 amino acids. CDR1 MDHEN and CDR2 SYDVKM come from the germline V gene. With 1 base removed from V and 2 bases from J, the gap between germline ends came to 9 bases. The CDR3 loop is CASSLLGASKNIQYF. CDR3 in DNA: TGTGCCAGCAGTTTATTGGGCGCGTCCAAAAACATTCAGTACTTC.

The chain joins TRBV9 to TRBJ2-3; 7 bases are shared with TRBD1. V shed 4 bases and J 8 bases; nucleotides not matched to a gene: 4. CDR1 SGDLS and CDR2 YYNGEE come from the germline V gene. The CDR3 loop spans 12 amino acids. This chain's CDR3 is CASSHPGGTQYF. CDR3 coding DNA: TGTGCCAGCAGCCACCCAGGGGGTACGCAGTATTTT.

The chain combines TRBV27 with TRBJ2-3; 7 positions agree with TRBD2. The CDR3 sequence is 17 residues long. Trimming took 5 bases from V and 4 from J; bases not matched to a gene: 15. Germline V lookup: CDR1 MNHEY, CDR2 SMNVEV (reference sequence). CDR3 sequence reads: CASSQTPSGNDPDTQYF. The CDR3 bases are TGTGCCAGCAGTCAAACCCCCAGCGGGAATGATCCAGATACGCAGTATTTT.

J is TRBJ2-5 and V is TRBV4-1; D is undetermined. The CDR3 spans 15 residues. The V and J ends lost 5 bases and 0 bases respectively, with 13 bases between them. Germline V gene data show CDR1 as MGHRA and CDR2 as YSYEKL. The CDR3: CASSFAFDYQETQYF. The CDR3 DNA reads TGCGCCAGCAGCTTCGCCTTTGACTACCAAGAGACCCAGTACTTC.

This clone was counted once. At one boundary the junction diverges from the germline segment, which might be a read error. This sequence joins TRBV7-7 and TRBJ1-4, with a tentative D call TRBD1 (5 bases). The CDR3 is 15 residues long. Germline V lookup: CDR1 SSHAT, CDR2 FNYEAQ (reference sequence). The CDR3, as DNA: TGTGCTAGCAGCTTAGCCCCGGGACCTAATGAAAAACTGTTTTTT. Protein sequence: CASSLAPGPNEKLFF.